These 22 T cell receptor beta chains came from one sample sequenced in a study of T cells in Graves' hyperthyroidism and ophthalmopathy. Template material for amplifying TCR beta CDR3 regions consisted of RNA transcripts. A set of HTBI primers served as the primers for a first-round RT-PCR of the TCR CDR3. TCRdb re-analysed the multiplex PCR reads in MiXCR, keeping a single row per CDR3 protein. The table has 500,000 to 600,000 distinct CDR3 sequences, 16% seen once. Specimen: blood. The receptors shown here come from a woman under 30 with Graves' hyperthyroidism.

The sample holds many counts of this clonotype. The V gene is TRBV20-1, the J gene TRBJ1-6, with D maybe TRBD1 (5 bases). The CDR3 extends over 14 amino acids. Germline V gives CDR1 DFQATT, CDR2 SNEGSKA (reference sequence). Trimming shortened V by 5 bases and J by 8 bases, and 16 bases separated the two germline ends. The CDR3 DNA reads TGCAGTGCTCCCAAGGGGCAGAGCCATTCACCCCTCCACTTT. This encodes CSAPKGQSHSPLHF.

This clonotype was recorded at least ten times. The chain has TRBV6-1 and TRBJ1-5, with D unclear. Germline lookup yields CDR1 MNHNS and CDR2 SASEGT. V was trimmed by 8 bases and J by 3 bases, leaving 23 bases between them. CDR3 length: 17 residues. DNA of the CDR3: TGTGCCAGCCCCGCGAAGGTATTGGGGAGGCCCAATCAGCCCCAGCATTTT. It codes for CASPAKVLGRPNQPQHF.

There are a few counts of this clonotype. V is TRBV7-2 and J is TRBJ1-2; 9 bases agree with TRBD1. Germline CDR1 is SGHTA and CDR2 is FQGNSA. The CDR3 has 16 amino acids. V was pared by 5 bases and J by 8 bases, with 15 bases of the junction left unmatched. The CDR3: CASSPSPGQGSLGYTF. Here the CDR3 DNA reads TGTGCCAGCAGCCCAAGTCCGGGACAGGGATCATTGGGCTACACCTTC.

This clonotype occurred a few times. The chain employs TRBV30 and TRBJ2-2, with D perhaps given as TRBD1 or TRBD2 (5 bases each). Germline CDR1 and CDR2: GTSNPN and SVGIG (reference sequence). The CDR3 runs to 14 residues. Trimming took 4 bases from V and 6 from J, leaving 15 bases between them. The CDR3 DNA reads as TGTGCCTGGAATGTTAGAAGGGGAGCCGGGGAGCTGTTTTTT. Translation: CAWNVRRGAGELFF.

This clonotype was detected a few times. The CDR3 protein is CAIRDREYGTEAFF. CDR3 coding DNA: TGTGCCATCAGGGACAGGGAATATGGCACTGAAGCTTTCTTT. The chain has TRBV7-9 and TRBJ1-1; 9 bases are a match to TRBD1. Germline-derived CDR1 and CDR2 are SEHNR and FQNEAQ (reference sequence). The CDR3 consists of 14 residues. Losses at the gene ends were 10 bases for V and 4 bases for J; bases not matched to a gene: 10.

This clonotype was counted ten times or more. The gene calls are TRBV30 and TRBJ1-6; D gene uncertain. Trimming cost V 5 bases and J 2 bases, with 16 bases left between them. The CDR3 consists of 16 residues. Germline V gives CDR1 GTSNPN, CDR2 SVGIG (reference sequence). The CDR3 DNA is TGTGCCTGGGACCCGGACTACACGGCCTATAATTCACCCCTCCACTTT. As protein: CAWDPDYTAYNSPLHF.

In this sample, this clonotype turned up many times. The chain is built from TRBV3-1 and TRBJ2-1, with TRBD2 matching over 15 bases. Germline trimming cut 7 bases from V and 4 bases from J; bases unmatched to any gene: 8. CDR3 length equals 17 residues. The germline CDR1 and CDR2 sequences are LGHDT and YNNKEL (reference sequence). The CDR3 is CASTGTSGRNIYNEQFF. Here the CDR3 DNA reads TGTGCCAGCACCGGGACTAGCGGGAGGAATATTTACAATGAGCAGTTCTTC.

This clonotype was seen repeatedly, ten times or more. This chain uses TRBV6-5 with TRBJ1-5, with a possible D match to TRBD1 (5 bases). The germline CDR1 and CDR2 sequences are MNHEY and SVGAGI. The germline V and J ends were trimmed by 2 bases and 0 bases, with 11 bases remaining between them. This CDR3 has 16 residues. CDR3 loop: CASSYGTADSNQPQHF. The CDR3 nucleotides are TGTGCCAGCAGTTACGGGACGGCCGATAGCAATCAGCCCCAGCATTTT.

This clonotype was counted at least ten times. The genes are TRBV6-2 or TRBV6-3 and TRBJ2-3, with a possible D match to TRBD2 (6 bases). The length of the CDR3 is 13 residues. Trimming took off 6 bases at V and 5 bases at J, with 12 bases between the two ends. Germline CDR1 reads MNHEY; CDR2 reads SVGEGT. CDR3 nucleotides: TGTGCCAGCAGGCTATGGGAGGAAGATACGCAGTATTTT. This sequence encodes CASRLWEEDTQYF.

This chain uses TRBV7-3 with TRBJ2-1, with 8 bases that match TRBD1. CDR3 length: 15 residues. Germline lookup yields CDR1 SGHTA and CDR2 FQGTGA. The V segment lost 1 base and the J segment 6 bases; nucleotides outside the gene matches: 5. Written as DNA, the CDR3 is TGTGCCAGCAGCTTAAGCCCAGGGGGCATCAATGAGCAGTTCTTC. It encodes CASSLSPGGINEQFF.

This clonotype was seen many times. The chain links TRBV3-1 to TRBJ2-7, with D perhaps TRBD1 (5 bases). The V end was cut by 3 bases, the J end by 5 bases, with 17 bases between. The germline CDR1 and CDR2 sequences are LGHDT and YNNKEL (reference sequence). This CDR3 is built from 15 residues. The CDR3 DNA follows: TGTGCCAGCAGCCATCGTTGGTCCAGGGATGACGAGCAGTACTTC. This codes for CASSHRWSRDDEQYF.

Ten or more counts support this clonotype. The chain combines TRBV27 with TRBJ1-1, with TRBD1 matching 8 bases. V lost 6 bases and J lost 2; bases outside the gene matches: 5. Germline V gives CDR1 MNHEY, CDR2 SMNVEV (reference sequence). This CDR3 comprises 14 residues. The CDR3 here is CASRRTGINTEAFF. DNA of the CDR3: TGTGCCAGCAGAAGGACAGGGATCAACACTGAAGCTTTCTTT.

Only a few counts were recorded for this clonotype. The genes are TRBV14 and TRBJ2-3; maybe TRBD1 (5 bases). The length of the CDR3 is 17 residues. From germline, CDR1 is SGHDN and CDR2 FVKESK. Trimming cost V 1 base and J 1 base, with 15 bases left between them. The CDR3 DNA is TGTGCCAGCAGCCAAGCGGGTGGAGCCAGGGGCACAGATACGCAGTATTTT. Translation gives CASSQAGGARGTDTQYF.

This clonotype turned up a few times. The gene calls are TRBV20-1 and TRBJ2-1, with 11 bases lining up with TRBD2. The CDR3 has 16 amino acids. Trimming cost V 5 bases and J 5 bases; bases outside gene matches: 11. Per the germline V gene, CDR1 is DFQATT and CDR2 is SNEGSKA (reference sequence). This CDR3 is CSAGWKGTSGHNEQFF. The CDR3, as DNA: TGCAGTGCTGGATGGAAAGGGACTAGCGGACACAATGAGCAGTTCTTC.

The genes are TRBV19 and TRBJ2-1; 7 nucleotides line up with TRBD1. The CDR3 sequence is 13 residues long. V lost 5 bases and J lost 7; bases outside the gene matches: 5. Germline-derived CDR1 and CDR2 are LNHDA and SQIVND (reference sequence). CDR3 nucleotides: TGTGCCAGTAGTGTAAAACAGGGGAATGAGCAGTTCTTC. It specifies CASSVKQGNEQFF.

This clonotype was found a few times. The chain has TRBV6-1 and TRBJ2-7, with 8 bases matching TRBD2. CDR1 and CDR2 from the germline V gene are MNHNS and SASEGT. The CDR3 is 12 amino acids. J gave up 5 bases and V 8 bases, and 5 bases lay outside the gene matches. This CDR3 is CASGTRPDEQYF. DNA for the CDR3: TGTGCCAGCGGGACTAGGCCGGACGAGCAGTACTTC.

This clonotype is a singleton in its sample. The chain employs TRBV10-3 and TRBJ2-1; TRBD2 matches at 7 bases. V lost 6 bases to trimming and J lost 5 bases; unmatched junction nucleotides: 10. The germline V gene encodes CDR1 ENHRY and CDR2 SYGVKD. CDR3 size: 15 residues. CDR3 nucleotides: TGTGCCATCAGACCGGCTAGCGGAGATCACAATGAGCAGTTCTTC. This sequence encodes CAIRPASGDHNEQFF.

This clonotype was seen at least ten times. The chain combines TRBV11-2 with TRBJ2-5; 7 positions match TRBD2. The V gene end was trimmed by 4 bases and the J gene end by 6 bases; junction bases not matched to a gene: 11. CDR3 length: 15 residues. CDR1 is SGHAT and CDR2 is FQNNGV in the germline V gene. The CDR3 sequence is CASSSIRGGSKTQYF. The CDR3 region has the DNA TGTGCCAGCAGCTCCATACGCGGGGGATCCAAGACCCAGTACTTC. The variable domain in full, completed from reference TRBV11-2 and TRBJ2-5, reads EAGVAQSPRYKIIEKRQSVAFWCNPISGHATLYWYQQILGQGPKLLIQFQNNGVVDDSQLPKDRFSAERLKGVDSTLKIQPAKLEDSAVYLCASSSIRGGSKTQYFGPGTRLLVL.

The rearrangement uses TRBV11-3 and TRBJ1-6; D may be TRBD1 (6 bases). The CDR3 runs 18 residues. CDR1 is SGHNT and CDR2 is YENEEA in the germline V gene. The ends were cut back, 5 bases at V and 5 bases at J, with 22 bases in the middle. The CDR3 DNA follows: TGTGCCAGCAGCCCTAACACGGACAGAACAAGAAATAATTCACCCCTCCACTTT. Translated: CASSPNTDRTRNNSPLHF.

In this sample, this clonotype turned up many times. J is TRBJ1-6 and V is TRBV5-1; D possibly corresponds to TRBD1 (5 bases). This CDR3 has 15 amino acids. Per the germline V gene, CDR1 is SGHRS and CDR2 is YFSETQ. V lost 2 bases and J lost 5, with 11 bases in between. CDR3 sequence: CASSFQGGNNSPLHF. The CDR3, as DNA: TGCGCCAGCAGCTTCCAGGGCGGAAATAATTCACCCCTCCACTTT.

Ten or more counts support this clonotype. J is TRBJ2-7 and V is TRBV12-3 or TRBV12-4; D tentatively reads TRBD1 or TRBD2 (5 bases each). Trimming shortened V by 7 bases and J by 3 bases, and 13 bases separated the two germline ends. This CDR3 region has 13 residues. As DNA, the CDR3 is TGTGCCAGCAACCGGGACGGACGCTACGAGCAGTACTTC. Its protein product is CASNRDGRYEQYF.

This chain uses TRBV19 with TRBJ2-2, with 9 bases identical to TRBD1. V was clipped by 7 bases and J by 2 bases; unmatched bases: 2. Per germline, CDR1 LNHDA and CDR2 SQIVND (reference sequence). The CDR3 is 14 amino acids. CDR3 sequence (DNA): TGTGCCAGTAATACAGGGGGCAACACCGGGGAGCTGTTTTTT. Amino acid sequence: CASNTGGNTGELFF.